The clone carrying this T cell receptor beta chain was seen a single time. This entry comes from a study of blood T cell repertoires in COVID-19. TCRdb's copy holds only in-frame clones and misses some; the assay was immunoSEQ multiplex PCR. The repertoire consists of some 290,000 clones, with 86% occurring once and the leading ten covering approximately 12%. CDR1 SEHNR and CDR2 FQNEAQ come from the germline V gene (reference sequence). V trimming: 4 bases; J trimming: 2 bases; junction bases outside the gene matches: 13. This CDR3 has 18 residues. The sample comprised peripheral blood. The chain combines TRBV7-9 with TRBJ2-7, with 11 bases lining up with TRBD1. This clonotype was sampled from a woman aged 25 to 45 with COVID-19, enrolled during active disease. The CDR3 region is CASSSSDRGPGWTYEQYF. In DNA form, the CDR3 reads TGTGCCAGCAGCTCATCGGACAGGGGGCCGGGGTGGACCTACGAGCAGTACTTC.